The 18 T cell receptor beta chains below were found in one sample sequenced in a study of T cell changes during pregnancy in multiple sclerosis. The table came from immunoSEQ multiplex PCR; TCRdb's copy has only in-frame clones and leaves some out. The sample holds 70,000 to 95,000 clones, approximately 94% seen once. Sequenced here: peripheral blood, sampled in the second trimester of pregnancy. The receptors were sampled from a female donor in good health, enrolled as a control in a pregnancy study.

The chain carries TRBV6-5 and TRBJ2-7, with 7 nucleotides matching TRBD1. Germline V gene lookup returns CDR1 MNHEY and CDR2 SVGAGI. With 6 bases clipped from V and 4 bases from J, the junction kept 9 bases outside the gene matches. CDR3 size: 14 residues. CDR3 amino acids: CASSYRGRVYEQYF. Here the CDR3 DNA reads TGTGCCAGCAGCTACAGGGGCCGAGTGTACGAGCAGTACTTC.

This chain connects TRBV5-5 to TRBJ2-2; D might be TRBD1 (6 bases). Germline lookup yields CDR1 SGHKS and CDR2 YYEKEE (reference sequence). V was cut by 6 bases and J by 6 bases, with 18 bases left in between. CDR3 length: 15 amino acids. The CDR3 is CASTPGQSPAGELFF. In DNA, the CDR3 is TGTGCCAGCACCCCCGGACAGAGCCCAGCCGGGGAGCTGTTTTTT.

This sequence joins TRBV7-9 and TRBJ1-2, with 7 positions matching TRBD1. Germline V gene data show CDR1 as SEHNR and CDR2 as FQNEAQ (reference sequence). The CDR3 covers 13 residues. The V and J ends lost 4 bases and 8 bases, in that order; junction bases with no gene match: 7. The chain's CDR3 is CASSSTGEYGYTF. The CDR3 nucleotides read TGTGCCAGCAGCTCCACAGGGGAGTACGGCTACACCTTC.

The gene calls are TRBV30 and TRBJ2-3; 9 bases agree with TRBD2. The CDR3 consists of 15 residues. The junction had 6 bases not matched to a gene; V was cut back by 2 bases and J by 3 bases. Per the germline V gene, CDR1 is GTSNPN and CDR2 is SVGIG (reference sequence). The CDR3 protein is CAWSMRGGRTDTQYF. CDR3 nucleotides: TGTGCCTGGAGTATGCGGGGGGGCCGGACAGATACGCAGTATTTT.

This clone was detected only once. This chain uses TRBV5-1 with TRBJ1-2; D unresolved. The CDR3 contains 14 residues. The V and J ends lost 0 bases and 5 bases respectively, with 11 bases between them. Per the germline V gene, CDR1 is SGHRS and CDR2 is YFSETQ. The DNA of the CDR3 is TGCGCCAGCAGCTTGGTGTTGGCAGAATATGGCTACACCTTC. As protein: CASSLVLAEYGYTF. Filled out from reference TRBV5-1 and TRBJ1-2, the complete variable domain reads KAGVTQTPRYLIKTRGQQVTLSCSPISGHRSVSWYQQTPGQGLQFLFEYFSETQRNKGNFPGRFSGRQFSNSRSEMNVSTLELGDSALYLCASSLVLAEYGYTFGSGTRLTVV.

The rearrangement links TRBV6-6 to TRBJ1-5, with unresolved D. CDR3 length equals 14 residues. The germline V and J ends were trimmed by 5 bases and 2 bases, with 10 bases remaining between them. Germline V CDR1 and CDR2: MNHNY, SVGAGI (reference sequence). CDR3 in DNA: TGTGCCAGCAGTCCCAAGACTGGCAATCAGCCCCAGCATTTT. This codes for CASSPKTGNQPQHF.

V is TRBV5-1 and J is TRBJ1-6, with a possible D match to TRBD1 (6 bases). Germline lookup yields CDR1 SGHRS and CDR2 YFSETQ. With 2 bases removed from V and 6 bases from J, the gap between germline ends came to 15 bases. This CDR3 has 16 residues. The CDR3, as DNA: TGCGCCAGCAGCTTCTACGGACAGACCTTTAATTCACCCCTCCACTTT. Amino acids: CASSFYGQTFNSPLHF. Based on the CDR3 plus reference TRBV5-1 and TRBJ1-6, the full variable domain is KAGVTQTPRYLIKTRGQQVTLSCSPISGHRSVSWYQQTPGQGLQFLFEYFSETQRNKGNFPGRFSGRQFSNSRSEMNVSTLELGDSALYLCASSFYGQTFNSPLHFGNGTRLTVT.

CDR3 protein: CASSISDWLDSSNQPQHF. The CDR3 nucleotides read TGTGCCAGCAGCATTAGCGACTGGTTGGACAGTAGCAATCAGCCCCAGCATTTT. This chain uses TRBV7-8 with TRBJ1-5, with D maybe TRBD1 (6 bases). The CDR3 consists of 18 residues. Germline-derived CDR1 and CDR2 are SGHVS and FQNEAQ. Trimming removed 5 bases from V and 0 bases from J, with 20 bases in between. Combining the CDR3 with reference TRBV7-8 and TRBJ1-5 gives the whole variable domain GAGVSQSPRYKVAKRGQDVALRCDPISGHVSLFWYQQALGQGPEFLTYFQNEAQLDKSGLPSDRFFAERPEGSVSTLKIQRTQQEDSAVYLCASSISDWLDSSNQPQHFGDGTRLSIL.

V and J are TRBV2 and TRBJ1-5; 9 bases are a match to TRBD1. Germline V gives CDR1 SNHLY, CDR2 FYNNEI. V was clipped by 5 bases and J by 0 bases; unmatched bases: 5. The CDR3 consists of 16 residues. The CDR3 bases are TGTGCCAGCAGTTTACAGGGGGCGGGTAGCAATCAGCCCCAGCATTTT. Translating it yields CASSLQGAGSNQPQHF.

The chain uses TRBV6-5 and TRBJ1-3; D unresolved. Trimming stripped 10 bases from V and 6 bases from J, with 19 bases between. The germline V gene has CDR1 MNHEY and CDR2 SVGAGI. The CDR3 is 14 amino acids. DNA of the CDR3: TGTGCCACCAGAGTCCACCGCGGAGAAAACACCATATATTTT. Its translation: CATRVHRGENTIYF.

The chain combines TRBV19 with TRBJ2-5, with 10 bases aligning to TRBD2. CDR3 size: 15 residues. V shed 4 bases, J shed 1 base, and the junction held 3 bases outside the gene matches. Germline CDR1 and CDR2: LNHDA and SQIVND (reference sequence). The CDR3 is CASSTRTSGQETQYF. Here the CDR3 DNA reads TGTGCCAGTAGTACCCGGACTAGCGGCCAAGAGACCCAGTACTTC.

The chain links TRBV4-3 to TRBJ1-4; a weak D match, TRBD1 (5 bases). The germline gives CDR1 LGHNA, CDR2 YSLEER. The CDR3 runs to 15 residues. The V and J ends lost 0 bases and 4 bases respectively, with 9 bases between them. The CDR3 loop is CASSQEGQNNEKLFF. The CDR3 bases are TGCGCCAGCAGCCAAGAGGGGCAGAATAATGAAAAACTGTTTTTT.

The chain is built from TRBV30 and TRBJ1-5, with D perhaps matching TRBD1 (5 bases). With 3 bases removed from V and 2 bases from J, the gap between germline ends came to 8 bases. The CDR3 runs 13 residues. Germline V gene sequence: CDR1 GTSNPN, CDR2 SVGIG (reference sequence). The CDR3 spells CAWRGLGNQPQHF. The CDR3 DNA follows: TGTGCCTGGAGGGGACTCGGCAATCAGCCCCAGCATTTT. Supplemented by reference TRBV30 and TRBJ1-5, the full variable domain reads SQTIHQWPATLVQPVGSPLSLECTVEGTSNPNLYWYRQAAGRGLQLLFYSVGIGQISSEVPQNLSASRPQDRQFILSSKKLLLSDSGFYLCAWRGLGNQPQHFGDGTRLSIL.

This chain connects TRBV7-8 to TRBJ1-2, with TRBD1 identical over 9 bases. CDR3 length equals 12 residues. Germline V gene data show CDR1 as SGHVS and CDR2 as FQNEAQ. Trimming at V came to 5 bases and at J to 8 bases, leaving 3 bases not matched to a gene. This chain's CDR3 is CASSGTGLGYTF. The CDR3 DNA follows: TGTGCCAGCAGCGGGACAGGGTTGGGCTACACCTTC.

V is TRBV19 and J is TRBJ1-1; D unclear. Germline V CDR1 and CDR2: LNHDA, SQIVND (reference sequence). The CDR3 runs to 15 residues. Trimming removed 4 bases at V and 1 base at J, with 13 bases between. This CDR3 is CASSRAYTPNTEAFF. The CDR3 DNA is TGTGCCAGTAGTAGAGCGTACACCCCGAACACTGAAGCTTTCTTT. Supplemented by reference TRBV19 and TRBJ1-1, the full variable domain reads DGGITQSPKYLFRKEGQNVTLSCEQNLNHDAMYWYRQDPGQGLRLIYYSQIVNDFQKGDIAEGYSVSREKKESFPLTVTSAQKNPTAFYLCASSRAYTPNTEAFFGQGTRLTVV.

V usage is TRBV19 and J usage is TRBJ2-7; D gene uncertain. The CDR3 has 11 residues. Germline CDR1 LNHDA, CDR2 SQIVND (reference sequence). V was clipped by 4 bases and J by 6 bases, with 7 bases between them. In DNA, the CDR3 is TGTGCCAGTAGTACTTCGGTCGAGCAGTACTTC. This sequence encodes CASSTSVEQYF.

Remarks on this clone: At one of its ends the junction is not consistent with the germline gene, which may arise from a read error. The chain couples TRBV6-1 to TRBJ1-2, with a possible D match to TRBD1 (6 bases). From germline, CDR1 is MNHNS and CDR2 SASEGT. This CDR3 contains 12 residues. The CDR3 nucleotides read TGTGCCAGCAGTGAAAGGGGGGGGGACGCTTCCTTC. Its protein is CASSERGGDASF.

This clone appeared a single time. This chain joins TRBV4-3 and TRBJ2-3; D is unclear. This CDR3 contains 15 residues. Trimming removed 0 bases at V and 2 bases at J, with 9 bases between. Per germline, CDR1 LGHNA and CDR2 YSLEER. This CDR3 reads CASSQDRSLTDTQYF. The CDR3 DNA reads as TGCGCCAGCAGCCAAGATCGTTCTCTCACAGATACGCAGTATTTT.